The following is a TCR beta chain sequence with its context. The sample originates from a study of blood T cell repertoires in COVID-19. At the level of the study: COVID-19 samples from acute and convalescent phases originated in the United States, Italy and Spain.

Only in-frame clones appear in the TCRdb table, and some are missing; sequencing was by immunoSEQ multiplex PCR. Here the sample spans 150,000 to 200,000 clones, over 75% being singletons. The germline V gene encodes CDR1 WNHNN and CDR2 SYGVQD (reference sequence). The CDR3 totals 13 residues. V was pared by 4 bases and J by 7 bases, with 14 bases between. The chain links TRBV10-1 to TRBJ2-7, with a tentative D call TRBD2 (6 bases). This receptor was identified in a middle-aged man with active or convalescent COVID-19. The sequenced sample consisted of peripheral blood. The CDR3 nucleotides are TGCGCCAGCAGTGTCGGGACGGCGGGGGAGCAGTACTTC. Protein: CASSVGTAGEQYF.